The 9 T cell receptor beta chains listed next were all sequenced from one sample in a study of response to subunit inactivated influenza vaccine. In TCRdb, the RT-PCR reads were re-called with MiXCR into one record per CDR3 protein. The sample records about 240,000 distinct CDR3 sequences, roughly an eighth being singletons. The sample was non-naive T cells sorted from PBMCs, taken 14 to 15 days before vaccination. These receptors were collected from a man over 45 who received an inactivated influenza vaccine.

There are a few counts of this clonotype. This chain connects TRBV5-6 to TRBJ2-1; no clear D gene. Germline-derived CDR1 and CDR2 are SGHDT and YYEEEE. Trimming took 6 bases from V and 8 from J, leaving 15 bases between them. This CDR3 has 13 residues. CDR3 sequence reads: CASTRTTNHEQFF. The CDR3 nucleotides are TGTGCCAGCACCCGGACCACCAATCATGAGCAGTTCTTC.

This clonotype was detected only a few times. This chain connects TRBV12-5 to TRBJ1-5; TRBD1 might be the D (6 bases). V dropped 2 bases and J dropped 1 base, with 12 bases sitting between them. This CDR3 is built from 16 residues. Germline loops: CDR1 LGHNT, CDR2 FRNRAP. The CDR3 nucleotides read TGTGCTAGTGGTTTGTTGGACAGTGGAAGCAATCAGCCCCAGCATTTT. Protein: CASGLLDSGSNQPQHF.

CDR3 sequence (DNA): TGTGCCAGCAGTTTTGAAGGCGGGAACTACAATGAGCAGTTCTTC. Protein product: CASSFEGGNYNEQFF. The genes are TRBV28 and TRBJ2-1; D possibly corresponds to TRBD2 (6 bases). This CDR3 contains 15 residues. In germline, CDR1 is MDHEN, CDR2 SYDVKM. The V gene lost 3 bases and the J gene lost 3 bases, with 12 bases spanning the gap.

This clonotype was recorded many times. The V and J genes are TRBV7-9 and TRBJ2-3; TRBD1 is a possible D gene (6 bases). Germline CDR1 and CDR2: SEHNR and FQNEAQ (reference sequence). The ends were cut back, 2 bases at V and 1 base at J, with 16 bases in the middle. The CDR3 totals 17 residues. This CDR3 reads CASSLISQQGRTDTQYF. The CDR3 DNA sequence: TGTGCCAGCAGCTTAATCAGTCAGCAGGGGCGCACAGATACGCAGTATTTT.

This clonotype was seen many times. The V gene is TRBV20-1, the J gene TRBJ2-4, with D perhaps TRBD2 (5 bases). The V end lost 5 bases, the J end lost 5 bases, and 13 bases lay between the germline ends. This CDR3 has 13 amino acids. Per the germline V gene, CDR1 is DFQATT and CDR2 is SNEGSKA (reference sequence). Here the CDR3 DNA reads TGCAGTGCTCCCAAGGTGGGAGAAAACATTCAGTACTTC. Amino acid sequence: CSAPKVGENIQYF.

This clonotype has more than one count but fewer than ten. This chain joins TRBV28 and TRBJ2-1; 10 bases match TRBD2. This CDR3 region has 15 residues. The ends lost 6 bases at V and 2 bases at J; junction bases unmatched: 4. Germline CDR1 MDHEN, CDR2 SYDVKM. The CDR3 DNA reads as TGTGCCAGCAGCCCAAGCGGGGGGGCCTACAATGAGCAGTTCTTC. Amino acid sequence: CASSPSGGAYNEQFF.

Only a few counts were recorded for this clonotype. This sequence joins TRBV4-3 and TRBJ1-5, with 10 bases that match TRBD1. CDR1 and CDR2 from the germline V gene are LGHNA and YSLEER. After removal of 2 bases from V and 9 bases from J, the junction contained 7 bases not matched to a gene. CDR3 length equals 15 residues. DNA of the CDR3: TGCGCCAGCAGCCAAACCGGGACAGGGGACTTGCCCCAGCATTTT. It is translated as CASSQTGTGDLPQHF.

The chain joins TRBV9 to TRBJ1-2; TRBD1 is a possible D gene (6 bases). V lost 3 bases and J lost 0, with 12 bases in between. Germline V gene sequence: CDR1 SGDLS, CDR2 YYNGEE. The CDR3 length is 15 residues. In DNA, the CDR3 is TGTGCCAGCAGCGCGGGACATAACCCTAACTATGGCTACACCTTC. Protein product: CASSAGHNPNYGYTF.

The sample holds a few counts of this clonotype. The V and J genes are TRBV29-1 and TRBJ2-3, with D perhaps matching TRBD1 (5 bases). CDR3 length: 14 amino acids. Germline V CDR1 and CDR2: SQVTM, ANQGSEA. Trimming removed 4 bases from V and 2 bases from J, with 13 bases in between. The CDR3 nucleotides are TGCAGCGTTGCCCCAAGGGGAAACACAGATACGCAGTATTTT. It encodes CSVAPRGNTDTQYF.